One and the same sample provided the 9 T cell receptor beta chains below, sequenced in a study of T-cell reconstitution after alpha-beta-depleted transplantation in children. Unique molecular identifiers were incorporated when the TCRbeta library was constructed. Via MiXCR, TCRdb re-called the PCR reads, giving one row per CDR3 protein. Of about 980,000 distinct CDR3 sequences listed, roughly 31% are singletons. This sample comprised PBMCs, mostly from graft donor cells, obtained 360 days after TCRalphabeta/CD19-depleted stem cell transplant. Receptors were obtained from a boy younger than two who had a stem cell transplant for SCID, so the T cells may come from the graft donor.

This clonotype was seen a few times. In DNA, the CDR3 is TGTGCCAGCAGCCAAGATCGAAGGACTAGAGGATTGATCGAGACCCAGTACTTC. It specifies CASSQDRRTRGLIETQYF. The rearrangement uses TRBV3-1 and TRBJ2-5; 7 nucleotides align to TRBD2. The V gene's germline CDR1 is LGHDT and CDR2 YNNKEL (reference sequence). CDR3 length: 18 residues. The V and J ends lost 0 bases and 5 bases, in that order; junction bases with no gene match: 15.

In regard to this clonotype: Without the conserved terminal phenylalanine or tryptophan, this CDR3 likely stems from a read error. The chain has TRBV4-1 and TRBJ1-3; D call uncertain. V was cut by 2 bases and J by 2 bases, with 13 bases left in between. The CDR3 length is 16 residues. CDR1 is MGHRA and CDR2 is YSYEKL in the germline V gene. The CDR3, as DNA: TGCGCCAGCAGCCAATCCCGGCAGTCCGCTGGAAACACCATATATTGT. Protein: CASSQSRQSAGNTIYC.

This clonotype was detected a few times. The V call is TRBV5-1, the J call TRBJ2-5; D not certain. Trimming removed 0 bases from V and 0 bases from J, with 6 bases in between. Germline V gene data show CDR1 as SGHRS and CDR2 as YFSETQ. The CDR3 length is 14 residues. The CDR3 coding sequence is TGCGCCAGCAGCTTGGGGGTAAACCAAGAGACCCAGTACTTC. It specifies CASSLGVNQETQYF. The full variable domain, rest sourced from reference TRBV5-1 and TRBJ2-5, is KAGVTQTPRYLIKTRGQQVTLSCSPISGHRSVSWYQQTPGQGLQFLFEYFSETQRNKGNFPGRFSGRQFSNSRSEMNVSTLELGDSALYLCASSLGVNQETQYFGPGTRLLVL.

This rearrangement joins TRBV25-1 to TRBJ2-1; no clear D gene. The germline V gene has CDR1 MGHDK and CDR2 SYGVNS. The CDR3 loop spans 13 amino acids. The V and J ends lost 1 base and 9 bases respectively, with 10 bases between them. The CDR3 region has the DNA TGTGCCAGCAGTGAATTCGGCCTCCCTGAGCAGTTCTTC. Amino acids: CASSEFGLPEQFF.

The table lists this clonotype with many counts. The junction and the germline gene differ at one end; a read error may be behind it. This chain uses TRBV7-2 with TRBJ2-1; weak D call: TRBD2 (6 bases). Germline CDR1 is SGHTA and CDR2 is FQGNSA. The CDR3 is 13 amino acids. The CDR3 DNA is TGTGCCAGCAGCACGGGGCAGGGAGGCATAAATCGGTTC. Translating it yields CASSTGQGGINRF.

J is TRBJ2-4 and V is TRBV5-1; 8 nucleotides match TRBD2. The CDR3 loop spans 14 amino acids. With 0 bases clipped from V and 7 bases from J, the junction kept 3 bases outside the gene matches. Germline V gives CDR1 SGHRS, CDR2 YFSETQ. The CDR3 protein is CASSLAGTRNIQYF. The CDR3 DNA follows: TGCGCCAGCAGCTTGGCCGGGACTAGGAACATTCAGTACTTC.

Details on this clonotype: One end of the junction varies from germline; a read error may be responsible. The CDR3: CASSGRTSLGEQFF. CDR3 nucleotides: TGTGCCAGCAGTGGCAGGACTTCTTTGGGTGAGCAGTTCTTC. This chain connects TRBV10-3 to TRBJ2-1; D perhaps matches TRBD2 (5 bases). Germline-derived CDR1 and CDR2 are ENHRY and SYGVKD. The CDR3 extends over 14 amino acids.

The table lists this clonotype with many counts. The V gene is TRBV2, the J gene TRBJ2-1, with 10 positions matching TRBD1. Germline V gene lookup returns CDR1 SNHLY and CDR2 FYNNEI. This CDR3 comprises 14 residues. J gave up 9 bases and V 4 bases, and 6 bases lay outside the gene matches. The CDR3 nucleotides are TGTGCCAGCAGTGTCCGGGACAGGGGTGGTGAGCAGTTCTTC. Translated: CASSVRDRGGEQFF.

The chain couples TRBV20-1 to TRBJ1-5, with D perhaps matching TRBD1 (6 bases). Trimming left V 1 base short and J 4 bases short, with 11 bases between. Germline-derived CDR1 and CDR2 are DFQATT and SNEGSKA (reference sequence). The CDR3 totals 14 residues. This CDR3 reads CSARVRDTNQPQHF. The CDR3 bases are TGCAGTGCTAGAGTACGGGACACTAATCAGCCCCAGCATTTT.